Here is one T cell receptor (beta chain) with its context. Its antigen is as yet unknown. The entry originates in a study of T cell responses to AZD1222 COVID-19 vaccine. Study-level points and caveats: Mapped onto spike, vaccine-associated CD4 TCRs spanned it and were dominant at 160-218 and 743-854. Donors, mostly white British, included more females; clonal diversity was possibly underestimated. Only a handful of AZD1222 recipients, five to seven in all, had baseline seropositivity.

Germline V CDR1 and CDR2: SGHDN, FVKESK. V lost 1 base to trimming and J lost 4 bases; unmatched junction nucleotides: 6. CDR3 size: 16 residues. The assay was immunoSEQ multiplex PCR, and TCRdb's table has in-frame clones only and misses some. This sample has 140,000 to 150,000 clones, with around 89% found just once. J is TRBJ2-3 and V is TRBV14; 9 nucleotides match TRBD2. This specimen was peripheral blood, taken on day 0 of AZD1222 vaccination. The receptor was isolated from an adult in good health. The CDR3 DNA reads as TGTGCCAGCAGCCAAGGCGTAGCGGGGGCCTCAGATACGCAGTATTTT. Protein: CASSQGVAGASDTQYF. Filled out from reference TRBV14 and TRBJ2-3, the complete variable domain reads EAGVTQFPSHSVIEKGQTVTLRCDPISGHDNLYWYRRVMGKEIKFLLHFVKESKQDESGMPNNRFLAERTGGTYSTLKVQPAELEDSGVYFCASSQGVAGASDTQYFGPGTRLTVL.